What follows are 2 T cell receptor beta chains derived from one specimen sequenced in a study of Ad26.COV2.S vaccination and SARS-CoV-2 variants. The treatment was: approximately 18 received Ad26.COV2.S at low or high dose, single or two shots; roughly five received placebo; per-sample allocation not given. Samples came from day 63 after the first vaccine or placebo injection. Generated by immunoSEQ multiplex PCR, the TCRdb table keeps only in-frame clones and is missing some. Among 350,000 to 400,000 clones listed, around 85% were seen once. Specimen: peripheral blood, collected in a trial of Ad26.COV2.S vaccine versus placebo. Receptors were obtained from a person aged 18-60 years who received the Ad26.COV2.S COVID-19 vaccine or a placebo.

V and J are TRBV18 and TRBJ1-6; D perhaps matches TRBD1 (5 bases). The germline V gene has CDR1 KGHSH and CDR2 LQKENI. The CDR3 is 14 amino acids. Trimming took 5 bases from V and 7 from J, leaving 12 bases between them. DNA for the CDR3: TGTGCCAGCTCAAGGGGAGGATCCAATTCACCCCTCCACTTT. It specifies CASSRGGSNSPLHF. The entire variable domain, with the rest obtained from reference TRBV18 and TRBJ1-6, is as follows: NAGVMQNPRHLVRRRGQEARLRCSPMKGHSHVYWYRQLPEEGLKFMVYLQKENIIDESGMPKERFSAEFPKEGPSILRIQQVVRGDSAAYFCASSRGGSNSPLHFGNGTRLTVT.

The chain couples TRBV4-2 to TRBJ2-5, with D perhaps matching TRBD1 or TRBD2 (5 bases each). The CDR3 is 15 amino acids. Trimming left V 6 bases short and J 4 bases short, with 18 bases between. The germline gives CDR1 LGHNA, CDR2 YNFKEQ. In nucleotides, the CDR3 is TGTGCCAGCAGTCGAGGGGATCAGGGTTCAGAGACCCAGTACTTC. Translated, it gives CASSRGDQGSETQYF.